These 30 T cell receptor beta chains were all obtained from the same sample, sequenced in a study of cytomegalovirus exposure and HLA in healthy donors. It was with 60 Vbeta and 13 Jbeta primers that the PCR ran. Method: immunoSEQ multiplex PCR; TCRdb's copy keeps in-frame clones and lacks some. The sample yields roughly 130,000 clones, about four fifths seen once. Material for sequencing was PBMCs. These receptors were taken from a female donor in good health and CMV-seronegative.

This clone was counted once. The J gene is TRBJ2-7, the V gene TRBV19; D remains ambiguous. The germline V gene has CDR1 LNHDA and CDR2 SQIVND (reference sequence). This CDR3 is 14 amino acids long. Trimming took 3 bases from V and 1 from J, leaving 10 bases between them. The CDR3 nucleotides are TGTGCCAGTAGTATCCAGGTTCGATCCTACGAGCAGTACTTC. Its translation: CASSIQVRSYEQYF.

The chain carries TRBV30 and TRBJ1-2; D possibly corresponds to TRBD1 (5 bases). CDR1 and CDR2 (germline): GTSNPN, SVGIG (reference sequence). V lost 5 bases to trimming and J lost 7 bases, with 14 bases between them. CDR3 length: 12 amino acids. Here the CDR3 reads CAWSGGSGGYTF. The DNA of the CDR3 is TGTGCCTGGTCCGGGGGATCGGGTGGCTACACCTTC.

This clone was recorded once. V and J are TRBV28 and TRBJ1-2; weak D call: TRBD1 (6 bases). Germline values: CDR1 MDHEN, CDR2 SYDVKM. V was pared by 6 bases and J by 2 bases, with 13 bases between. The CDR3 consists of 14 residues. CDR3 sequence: CASRLSGGNYGYTF. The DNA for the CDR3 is TGTGCCAGCAGATTAAGCGGGGGCAACTATGGCTACACCTTC.

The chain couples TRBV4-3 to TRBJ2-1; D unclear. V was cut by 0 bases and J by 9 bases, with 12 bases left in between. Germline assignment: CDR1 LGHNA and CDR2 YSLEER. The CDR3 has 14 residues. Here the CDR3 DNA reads TGCGCCAGCAGCCAAGAACTCACAGTTGGTGAGCAGTTCTTC. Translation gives CASSQELTVGEQFF.

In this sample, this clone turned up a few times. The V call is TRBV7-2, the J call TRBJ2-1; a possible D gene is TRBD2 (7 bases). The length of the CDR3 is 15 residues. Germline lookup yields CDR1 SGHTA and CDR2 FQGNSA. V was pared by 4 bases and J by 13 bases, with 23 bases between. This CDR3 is CASSWGPEGGRSQFF. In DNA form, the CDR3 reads TGTGCCAGCAGCTGGGGGCCCGAGGGGGGGAGAAGCCAGTTCTTC.

The DNA for the CDR3 is TGCAGCGTGGGGCGGGGGGGGAACACCGGGGAGCTGTTTTTT. This sequence encodes CSVGRGGNTGELFF. The genes are TRBV29-1 and TRBJ2-2; 9 nucleotides agree with TRBD2. V shed 6 bases and J 1 base; nucleotides not matched to a gene: 3. There are 14 residues in the CDR3. The germline CDR1 and CDR2 sequences are SQVTM and ANQGSEA.

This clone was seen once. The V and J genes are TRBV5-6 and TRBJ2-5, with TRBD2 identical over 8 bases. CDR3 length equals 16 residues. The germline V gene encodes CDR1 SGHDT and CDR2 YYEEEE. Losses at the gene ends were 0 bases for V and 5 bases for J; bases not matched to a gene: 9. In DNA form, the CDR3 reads TGTGCCAGCAGCTTGGTGGGTCAGACTAGCGAGGAGACCCAGTACTTC. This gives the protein CASSLVGQTSEETQYF.

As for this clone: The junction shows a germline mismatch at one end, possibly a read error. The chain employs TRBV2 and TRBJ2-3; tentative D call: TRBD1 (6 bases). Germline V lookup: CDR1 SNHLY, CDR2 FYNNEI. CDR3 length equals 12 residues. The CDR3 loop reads CASEQGTDMQYF. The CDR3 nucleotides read TGTGCCAGCGAACAGGGCACCGATATGCAGTATTTT.

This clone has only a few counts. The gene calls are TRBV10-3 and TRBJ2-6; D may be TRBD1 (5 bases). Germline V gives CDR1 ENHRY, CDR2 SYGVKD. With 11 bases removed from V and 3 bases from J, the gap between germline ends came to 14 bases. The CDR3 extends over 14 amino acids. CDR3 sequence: CASRAFDGANVLTF. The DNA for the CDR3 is TGTGCCTCCAGGGCGTTTGATGGGGCCAACGTCCTGACTTTC.

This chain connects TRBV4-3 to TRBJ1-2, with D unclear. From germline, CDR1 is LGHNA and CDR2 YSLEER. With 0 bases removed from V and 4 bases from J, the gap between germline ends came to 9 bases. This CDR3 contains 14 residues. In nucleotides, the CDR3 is TGCGCCAGCAGCCAAGATAGTGGTGGCTATGGCTACACCTTC. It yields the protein CASSQDSGGYGYTF.

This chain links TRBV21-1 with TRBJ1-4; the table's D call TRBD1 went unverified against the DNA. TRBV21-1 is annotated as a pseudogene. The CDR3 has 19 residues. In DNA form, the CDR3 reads TGTGCCAGCAGCAAAGCGGACAGCTTTCCCCCTGCAACTAATGAAAAACTGTTTTTT. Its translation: CASSKADSFPPATNEKLFF.

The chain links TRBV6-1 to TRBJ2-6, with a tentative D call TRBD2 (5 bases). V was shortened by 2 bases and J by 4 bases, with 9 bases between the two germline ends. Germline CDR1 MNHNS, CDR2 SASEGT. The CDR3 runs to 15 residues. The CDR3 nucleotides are TGTGCCAGCAGTGAATCGGCGGGCGGGGCCAACGTCCTGACTTTC. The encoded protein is CASSESAGGANVLTF.

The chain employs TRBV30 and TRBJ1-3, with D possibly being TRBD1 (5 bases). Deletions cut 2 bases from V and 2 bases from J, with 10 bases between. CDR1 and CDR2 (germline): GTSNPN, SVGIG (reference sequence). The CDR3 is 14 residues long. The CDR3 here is CAWSFDSAGNTIYF. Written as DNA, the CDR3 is TGTGCCTGGAGTTTCGACAGTGCTGGAAACACCATATATTTT.

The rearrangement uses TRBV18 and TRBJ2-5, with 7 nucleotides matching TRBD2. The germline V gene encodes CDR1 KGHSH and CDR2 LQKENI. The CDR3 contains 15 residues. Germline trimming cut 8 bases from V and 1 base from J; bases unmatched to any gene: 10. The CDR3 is CASRSGEGSQETQYF. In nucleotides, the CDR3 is TGTGCCAGCCGATCCGGGGAGGGGTCCCAAGAGACCCAGTACTTC. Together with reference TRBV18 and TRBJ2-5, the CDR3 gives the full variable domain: NAGVMQNPRHLVRRRGQEARLRCSPMKGHSHVYWYRQLPEEGLKFMVYLQKENIIDESGMPKERFSAEFPKEGPSILRIQQVVRGDSAAYFCASRSGEGSQETQYFGPGTRLLVL.

CDR3 DNA sequence: TGTGCCAGCAGCCTAAGCGGATCCTACAATGAGCAGTTCTTC. Translating gives CASSLSGSYNEQFF. This chain joins TRBV7-6 and TRBJ2-1; a weak D match, TRBD2 (5 bases). The length of the CDR3 is 14 residues. The V gene's germline CDR1 is SGHVS and CDR2 FNYEAQ. Trimming removed 5 bases from V and 1 base from J, with 9 bases in between.

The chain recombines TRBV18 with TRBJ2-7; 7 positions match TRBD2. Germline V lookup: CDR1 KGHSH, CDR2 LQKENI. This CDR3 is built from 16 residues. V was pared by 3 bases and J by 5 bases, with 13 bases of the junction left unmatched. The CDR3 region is CASSPQLARELHEQYF. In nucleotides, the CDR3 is TGTGCCAGCTCACCTCAGCTCGCGCGGGAGCTCCACGAGCAGTACTTC.

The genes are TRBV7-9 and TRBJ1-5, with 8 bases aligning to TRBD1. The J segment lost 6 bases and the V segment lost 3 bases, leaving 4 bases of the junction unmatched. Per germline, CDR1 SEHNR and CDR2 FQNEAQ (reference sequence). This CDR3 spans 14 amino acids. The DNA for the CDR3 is TGTGCCAGCAGCTTGCAGGGGGCGCCTCAGCCCCAGCATTTT. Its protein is CASSLQGAPQPQHF.

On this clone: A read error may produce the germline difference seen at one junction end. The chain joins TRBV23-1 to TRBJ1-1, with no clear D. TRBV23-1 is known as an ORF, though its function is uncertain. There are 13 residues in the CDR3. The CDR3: CASSHSGPPGVRF. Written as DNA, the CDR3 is TGCGCCAGCAGTCATTCTGGTCCCCCGGGTGTGAGGTTT.

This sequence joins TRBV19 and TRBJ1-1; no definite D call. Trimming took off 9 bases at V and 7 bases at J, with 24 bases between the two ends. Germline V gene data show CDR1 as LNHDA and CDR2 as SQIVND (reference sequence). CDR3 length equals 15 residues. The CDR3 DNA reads TGTGCCAGACGGGAGGACCGGAAAGCTAAATTTGAAGCTTTCTTT. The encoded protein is CARREDRKAKFEAFF.

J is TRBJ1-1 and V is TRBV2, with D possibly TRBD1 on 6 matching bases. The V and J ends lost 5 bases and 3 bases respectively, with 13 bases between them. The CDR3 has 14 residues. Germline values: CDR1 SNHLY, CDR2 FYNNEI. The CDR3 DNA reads TGTGCCAGCAGTAACCCAAACAGGGACACTGAAGCTTTCTTT. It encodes CASSNPNRDTEAFF.

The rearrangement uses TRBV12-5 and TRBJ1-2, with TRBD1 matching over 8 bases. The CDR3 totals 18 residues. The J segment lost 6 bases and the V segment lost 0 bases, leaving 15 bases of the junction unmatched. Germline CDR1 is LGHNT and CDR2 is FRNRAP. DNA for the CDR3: TGTGCTAGTGGTTTGGTTGTGGTTGAGTGGGACAGGAAAGATGGCTACACCTTC. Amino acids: CASGLVVVEWDRKDGYTF.

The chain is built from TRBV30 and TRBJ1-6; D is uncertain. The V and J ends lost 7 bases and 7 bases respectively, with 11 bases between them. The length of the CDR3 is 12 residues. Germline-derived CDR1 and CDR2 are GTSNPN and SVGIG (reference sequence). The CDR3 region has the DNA TGTGCCTTGGCCCCGGGAAATTCACCCCTCCACTTT. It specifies CALAPGNSPLHF.

DNA for the CDR3: TGTGCCAGCAGCTTGACAGGGGACGAGCAGTACTTC. This sequence encodes CASSLTGDEQYF. The V and J genes are TRBV7-2 and TRBJ2-7; 8 nucleotides align to TRBD1. Per germline, CDR1 SGHTA and CDR2 FQGNSA. This CDR3 has 12 amino acids. The J segment lost 5 bases and the V segment lost 3 bases, leaving 0 bases of the junction unmatched.

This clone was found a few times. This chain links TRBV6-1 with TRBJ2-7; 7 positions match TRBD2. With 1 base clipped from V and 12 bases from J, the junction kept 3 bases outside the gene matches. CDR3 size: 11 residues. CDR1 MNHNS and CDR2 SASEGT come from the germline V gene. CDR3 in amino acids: CASSEEASGYF. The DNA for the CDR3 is TGTGCCAGCAGTGAAGAGGCTAGCGGGTACTTC.

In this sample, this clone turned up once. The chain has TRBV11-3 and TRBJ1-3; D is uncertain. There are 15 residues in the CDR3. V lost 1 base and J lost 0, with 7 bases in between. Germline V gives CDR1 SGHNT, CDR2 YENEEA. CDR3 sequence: CASSLVRGSGNTIYF. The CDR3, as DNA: TGTGCCAGCAGCTTAGTTCGGGGCTCTGGAAACACCATATATTTT.

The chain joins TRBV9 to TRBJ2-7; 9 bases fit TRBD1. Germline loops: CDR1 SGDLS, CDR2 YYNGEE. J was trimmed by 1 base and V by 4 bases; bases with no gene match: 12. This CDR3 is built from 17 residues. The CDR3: CASSPQGAHAISYEQYF. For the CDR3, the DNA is TGTGCCAGCAGCCCACAGGGGGCCCACGCCATATCCTACGAGCAGTACTTC.

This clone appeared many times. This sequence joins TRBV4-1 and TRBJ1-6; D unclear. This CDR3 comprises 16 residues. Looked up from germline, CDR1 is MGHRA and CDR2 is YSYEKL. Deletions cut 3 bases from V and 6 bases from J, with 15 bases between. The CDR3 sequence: CASSQKPGQRNSPLHF. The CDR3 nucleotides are TGCGCCAGCAGCCAGAAGCCGGGTCAGCGTAATTCACCCCTCCACTTT.

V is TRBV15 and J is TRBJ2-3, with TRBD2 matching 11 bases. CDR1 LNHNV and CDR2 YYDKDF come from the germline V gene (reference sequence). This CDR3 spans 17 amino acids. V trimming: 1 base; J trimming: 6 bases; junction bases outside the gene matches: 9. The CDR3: CATSRVSSGRSSDTQYF. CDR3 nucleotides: TGTGCCACCAGCAGAGTCTCTAGCGGGAGGTCATCCGATACGCAGTATTTT.

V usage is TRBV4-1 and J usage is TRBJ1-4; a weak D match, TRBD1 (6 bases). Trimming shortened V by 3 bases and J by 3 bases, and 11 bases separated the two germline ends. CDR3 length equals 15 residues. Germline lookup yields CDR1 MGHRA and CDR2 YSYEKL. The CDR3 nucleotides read TGCGCCAGCAGCCACCCAGGGGTGGCTAATGAAAAACTGTTTTTT. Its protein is CASSHPGVANEKLFF.

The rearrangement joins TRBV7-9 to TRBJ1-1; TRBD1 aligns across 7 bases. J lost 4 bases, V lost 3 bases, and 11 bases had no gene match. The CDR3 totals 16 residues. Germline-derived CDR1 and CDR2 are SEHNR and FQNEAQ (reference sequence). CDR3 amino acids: CASSLPRDRGSTEAFF. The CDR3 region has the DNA TGTGCCAGCAGCTTGCCCCGGGACAGAGGAAGCACTGAAGCTTTCTTT.